These 31 T cell receptor beta chains came from one sample sequenced in a study of shared clonotypes between healthy human individuals. Some clones are missing from TCRdb's copy, which holds only in-frame ones; the method was immunoSEQ multiplex PCR. The sample lists some 1 million clones; about 70% were seen once. Sequenced sample: memory CD4+ T cells sorted from blood. Indicated subset: CD45RA-negative fraction. The receptors stem from a man between 18 and 35 years old in good health.

This clone was seen a single time. This chain uses TRBV5-1 with TRBJ2-7; 7 bases map to TRBD1. There are 13 residues in the CDR3. Germline CDR1 and CDR2: SGHRS and YFSETQ. With 7 bases clipped from V and 6 bases from J, the junction kept 10 bases outside the gene matches. In DNA, the CDR3 is TGCGCCAGCTCCACCGGGACAGCGATCGAGCAGTACTTC. This codes for CASSTGTAIEQYF.

V and J are TRBV6-6 and TRBJ2-5; no clear D gene. The germline V gene encodes CDR1 MNHNY and CDR2 SVGAGI (reference sequence). V gave up 3 bases and J gave up 7 bases, with 12 bases separating them. This CDR3 is 13 amino acids long. The CDR3 nucleotides are TGTGCCAGCAGTTATGGCACTTTTGGGACCCAGTACTTC. It translates to CASSYGTFGTQYF.

The chain carries TRBV27 and TRBJ2-1; 15 bases match TRBD2. The junction had 7 bases not matched to a gene; V was cut back by 6 bases and J by 7 bases. This CDR3 is built from 16 residues. Germline V lookup: CDR1 MNHEY, CDR2 SMNVEV (reference sequence). DNA for the CDR3: TGTGCCAGCAGCTATGAAGGGACTAGCGGGGGGAATGAGCAGTTCTTC. Translated, it gives CASSYEGTSGGNEQFF.

V and J are TRBV7-9 and TRBJ2-1; possible D gene TRBD1, 6 bases. Germline V gives CDR1 SEHNR, CDR2 FQNEAQ (reference sequence). V was pared by 5 bases and J by 9 bases, with 17 bases between. This CDR3 has 14 amino acids. The CDR3 nucleotides read TGTGCCAGCAGCGCCTTACAGGGTTCTGTTGAGCAGTTCTTC. Encoded protein: CASSALQGSVEQFF.

This clone was observed a few times. The chain couples TRBV4-1 to TRBJ2-5; unclear D gene. This CDR3 contains 14 residues. Germline V lookup: CDR1 MGHRA, CDR2 YSYEKL. The ends were cut back, 4 bases at V and 2 bases at J, with 11 bases in the middle. CDR3 in amino acids: CASSRNTGQETQYF. DNA of the CDR3: TGCGCCAGCAGCCGGAACACTGGACAAGAGACCCAGTACTTC.

Here the CDR3 reads CASSLATGELFF. DNA of the CDR3: TGCGCCAGCAGCTTGGCCACCGGGGAGCTGTTTTTT. The chain couples TRBV5-1 to TRBJ2-2; D gene unclear. V dropped 0 bases and J dropped 4 bases, with 1 base sitting between them. The CDR3 totals 12 residues. Germline assignment: CDR1 SGHRS and CDR2 YFSETQ.

This chain links TRBV20-1 with TRBJ2-3; D is unclear. CDR1 and CDR2 (germline): DFQATT, SNEGSKA (reference sequence). The CDR3 loop spans 10 amino acids. The ends were cut back, 7 bases at V and 6 bases at J, with 8 bases in the middle. The CDR3 is CSVEVDTQYF. In DNA, the CDR3 is TGCAGTGTCGAAGTGGATACGCAGTATTTT.

This clone was picked up many times. The V gene is TRBV28, the J gene TRBJ2-5; D is possibly TRBD1 (6 bases). The ends were cut back, 5 bases at V and 4 bases at J, with 26 bases in the middle. The CDR3 is 18 residues long. CDR1 MDHEN and CDR2 SYDVKM come from the germline V gene. CDR3 region: CASSPSVGLGTSSETQYF. Here the CDR3 DNA reads TGTGCCAGCAGTCCGTCAGTGGGGCTGGGGACATCCTCAGAGACCCAGTACTTC.

This clone was seen only once. V and J are TRBV7-6 and TRBJ2-3; TRBD2 might be the D (6 bases). CDR1 and CDR2 from the germline V gene are SGHVS and FNYEAQ. V was cut by 5 bases and J by 7 bases, with 13 bases left in between. The CDR3 sequence is 13 residues long. The CDR3: CASSRGEGNTQYF. The CDR3 DNA reads TGTGCCAGCAGCCGCGGGGAAGGGAATACGCAGTATTTT.

The V gene is TRBV25-1, the J gene TRBJ1-1; D is undetermined. CDR3 size: 11 residues. Germline V gene data show CDR1 as MGHDK and CDR2 as SYGVNS. The V and J ends lost 6 bases and 1 base respectively, with 3 bases between them. The CDR3 nucleotides read TGTGCCAGCAGGTCGAACACTGAAGCTTTCTTT. Translation: CASRSNTEAFF. The whole variable domain, filled in from reference TRBV25-1 and TRBJ1-1, reads EADIYQTPRYLVIGTGKKITLECSQTMGHDKMYWYQQDPGMELHLIHYSYGVNSTEKGDLSSESTVSRIRTEHFPLTLESARPSHTSQYLCASRSNTEAFFGQGTRLTVV.

CDR3 residues: CASSTSGDEQFF. CDR3 in DNA: TGTGCCAGTAGTACCAGTGGCGATGAGCAGTTCTTC. The chain is built from TRBV19 and TRBJ2-1; D call uncertain. The V and J ends lost 4 bases and 8 bases respectively, with 9 bases between them. There are 12 residues in the CDR3. The germline CDR1 and CDR2 sequences are LNHDA and SQIVND (reference sequence).

Notes on this clone: This may arise from a read error, as a much more abundant clone is one base away. Other DNA sequences in the sample encode the same CDR3. DNA for the CDR3: TGTGCCACCACGACAGGGAGTAATCAGCCCCAGCATTTT. This sequence encodes CATTTGSNQPQHF. This chain uses TRBV15 with TRBJ1-5, with TRBD1 matching 7 bases. Losses at the gene ends were 7 bases for V and 4 bases for J; bases not matched to a gene: 4. CDR1 and CDR2 from the germline V gene are LNHNV and YYDKDF (reference sequence). This CDR3 has 13 amino acids.

This clone has a single count. The rearrangement joins TRBV19 to TRBJ2-7; weak D call: TRBD1 (6 bases). The germline V gene has CDR1 LNHDA and CDR2 SQIVND (reference sequence). This CDR3 contains 15 residues. V lost 1 base to trimming and J lost 5 bases, with 15 bases between them. The CDR3 DNA reads as TGTGCCAGTAGTATAGGGGCAGGGGAATCCCACGAGCAGTACTTC. Its protein product is CASSIGAGESHEQYF.

This chain links TRBV5-6 with TRBJ1-6; no clear D gene. This CDR3 comprises 13 residues. The V and J ends lost 0 bases and 9 bases respectively, with 7 bases between them. Looked up from germline, CDR1 is SGHDT and CDR2 is YYEEEE. The CDR3 DNA follows: TGTGCCAGCAGCTTGGCCTCGGGTTCACCCCTCCACTTT. Residues: CASSLASGSPLHF.

CDR3 bases: TGCGCCAGCAGCTCTGCCAGGGGCCTAAACAATGAGCAGTTCTTC. This gives the protein CASSSARGLNNEQFF. The chain recombines TRBV5-1 with TRBJ2-1; a possible D gene is TRBD1 (6 bases). The germline V gene has CDR1 SGHRS and CDR2 YFSETQ. Trimming took 3 bases from V and 5 from J, leaving 15 bases between them. CDR3 size: 15 residues.

This chain connects TRBV6-1 to TRBJ2-4; D perhaps matches TRBD1 (6 bases). The CDR3 has 19 residues. Germline V gene sequence: CDR1 MNHNS, CDR2 SASEGT. V was trimmed by 1 base and J by 0 bases, leaving 19 bases between them. DNA for the CDR3: TGTGCCAGCAGTGAAGGGTGGCCTAACAGGGAGCGAGCCAAAAACATTCAGTACTTC. Its protein product is CASSEGWPNRERAKNIQYF.

The rearrangement links TRBV18 to TRBJ1-2; maybe TRBD1 (6 bases). CDR3 size: 12 residues. Germline V gives CDR1 KGHSH, CDR2 LQKENI. V lost 3 bases and J 9 bases, leaving 11 bases between the germline ends. This CDR3 is CASSPRGESYTF. CDR3 in DNA: TGTGCCAGCTCACCGAGGGGGGAGAGCTACACCTTC.

A note on this clone: At the DNA level, this CDR3 is encoded by other sequences in the same sample as well. The chain is built from TRBV10-3 and TRBJ1-5; 10 bases are a match to TRBD1. With 4 bases clipped from V and 7 bases from J, the junction kept 4 bases outside the gene matches. Germline V gives CDR1 ENHRY, CDR2 SYGVKD. The length of the CDR3 is 14 residues. The CDR3 loop is CAISGDRGGQPQHF. CDR3 DNA: TGTGCCATCAGTGGGGACAGGGGCGGGCAGCCCCAGCATTTT.

The rearrangement uses TRBV4-3 and TRBJ1-2, with no clear D. V was cut by 1 base and J by 1 base, with 7 bases left in between. The germline CDR1 and CDR2 sequences are LGHNA and YSLEER. The CDR3 totals 14 residues. The CDR3 reads CASSQGVFNYGYTF. The CDR3, as DNA: TGCGCCAGCAGCCAAGGAGTGTTTAACTATGGCTACACCTTC.

The chain joins TRBV7-8 to TRBJ1-2; 11 nucleotides align to TRBD1. This CDR3 comprises 17 residues. The ends lost 2 bases at V and 0 bases at J; junction bases unmatched: 5. Germline lookup yields CDR1 SGHVS and CDR2 FQNEAQ. The CDR3 region has the DNA TGTGCCAGCAGCTTAAGAGGACAGGGGGCCGCTAACTATGGCTACACCTTC. Translating it yields CASSLRGQGAANYGYTF. Full variable domain (missing parts from reference TRBV7-8 and TRBJ1-2): GAGVSQSPRYKVAKRGQDVALRCDPISGHVSLFWYQQALGQGPEFLTYFQNEAQLDKSGLPSDRFFAERPEGSVSTLKIQRTQQEDSAVYLCASSLRGQGAANYGYTFGSGTRLTVV.

The J gene is TRBJ2-2, the V gene TRBV5-1, with D unresolved. Germline V gene sequence: CDR1 SGHRS, CDR2 YFSETQ. The CDR3 covers 16 residues. V shed 2 bases and J shed 4 bases, with 15 bases lying between them. Here the CDR3 reads CASSLQLTSGTGELFF. The CDR3 DNA reads as TGCGCCAGCAGCTTACAGCTTACCTCGGGCACCGGGGAGCTGTTTTTT.

V is TRBV18 and J is TRBJ2-7; 7 nucleotides align to TRBD1. V gave up 3 bases and J gave up 2 bases; unmatched junction bases: 7. CDR3 length equals 15 residues. Germline values: CDR1 KGHSH, CDR2 LQKENI. CDR3 nucleotide sequence: TGTGCCAGCTCACCTGACAGGGTTGTGACCTACGAGCAGTACTTC. Residues: CASSPDRVVTYEQYF.

This clone was seen just once. The chain joins TRBV4-3 to TRBJ2-7; TRBD2 agrees at 11 bases. V dropped 3 bases and J dropped 5; count of bases not matched to a gene: 9. The CDR3 is made up of 16 amino acids. Germline loops: CDR1 LGHNA, CDR2 YSLEER. CDR3 coding DNA: TGCGCCAGCAGCCAGGCCACTAGCGGGAGCCTGAACGAGCAGTACTTC. It encodes CASSQATSGSLNEQYF.

In regard to this clone: Other nucleotide sequences from this sample produce the same CDR3. The V gene is TRBV5-6, the J gene TRBJ2-7, with 8 bases aligning to TRBD1. The V and J ends lost 7 bases and 4 bases, in that order; junction bases with no gene match: 7. Germline V gives CDR1 SGHDT, CDR2 YYEEEE. This CDR3 is 13 amino acids long. For the CDR3, the DNA is TGTGCCAGCCTAGGACAGGGCGGGTACGAGCAGTACTTC. It specifies CASLGQGGYEQYF.

The CDR3 DNA follows: TGCGCCAGCAGCCTGACTCTGAGGGAGACCCAGTACTTC. Its protein product is CASSLTLRETQYF. The chain couples TRBV5-1 to TRBJ2-5; D is unresolved. The V gene lost 4 bases and the J gene lost 5 bases, with 12 bases spanning the gap. Germline lookup yields CDR1 SGHRS and CDR2 YFSETQ. The CDR3 has 13 residues.

The chain couples TRBV27 to TRBJ2-3, with TRBD1 identical over 10 bases. V trimming: 5 bases; J trimming: 7 bases; junction bases outside the gene matches: 15. The CDR3 totals 17 residues. Germline values: CDR1 MNHEY, CDR2 SMNVEV (reference sequence). CDR3 sequence reads: CASSSRTGGNRENTQYF. CDR3 sequence (DNA): TGTGCCAGCAGTAGTCGGACAGGGGGAAATCGGGAAAATACGCAGTATTTT.

This clone has a handful of counts. V and J are TRBV4-2 and TRBJ1-2; possibly TRBD1 for D (6 bases). Between the trimmed V and J ends, which lost 0 bases and 8 bases, there was a span of 10 bases. In germline, CDR1 is LGHNA, CDR2 YNFKEQ. This CDR3 spans 13 amino acids. Here the CDR3 reads CASSQEGGWGYTF. Written as DNA, the CDR3 is TGTGCCAGCAGCCAAGAGGGGGGCTGGGGCTACACCTTC.

This chain connects TRBV9 to TRBJ1-2; the match to TRBD1 covers 7 bases. CDR1 is SGDLS and CDR2 is YYNGEE in the germline V gene. The CDR3 is made up of 13 amino acids. With 3 bases clipped from V and 13 bases from J, the junction kept 12 bases outside the gene matches. The CDR3 protein is CASSAWKGQVFTF. In DNA form, the CDR3 reads TGTGCCAGCAGCGCATGGAAAGGACAGGTGTTCACCTTC.

The chain is built from TRBV10-3 and TRBJ1-2; D is possibly TRBD1 (6 bases). Germline V gene lookup returns CDR1 ENHRY and CDR2 SYGVKD. The CDR3 spans 12 residues. Trimming removed 4 bases from V and 7 bases from J, with 10 bases in between. CDR3 sequence reads: CAISGRGRGYTF. The CDR3 bases are TGTGCCATCAGTGGCAGGGGCCGTGGCTACACCTTC.

For this clone: In the same sample, other DNA sequences code for this CDR3. The rearrangement links TRBV10-3 to TRBJ2-7; weak D call: TRBD1 (5 bases). CDR1 and CDR2 from the germline V gene are ENHRY and SYGVKD. Between the trimmed V and J ends, which lost 2 bases and 3 bases, there was a span of 8 bases. This CDR3 spans 13 amino acids. The CDR3 is CAISERGGYEQYF. CDR3 in DNA: TGTGCCATCAGTGAGAGGGGCGGCTACGAGCAGTACTTC.

V and J are TRBV6-5 and TRBJ2-1, with D perhaps TRBD2 (5 bases). The germline V and J ends were trimmed by 0 bases and 12 bases, with 9 bases remaining between them. CDR3 length: 12 amino acids. Germline CDR1 is MNHEY and CDR2 is SVGAGI. CDR3 protein: CASSYSPGGQFF. CDR3 sequence (DNA): TGTGCCAGCAGTTACTCGCCCGGAGGGCAGTTCTTC.